These 30 T cell receptor beta chains were all obtained from the same sample, sequenced in a study of blood T cell repertoires in COVID-19. Using immunoSEQ multiplex PCR, the repertoire was profiled, and TCRdb retains in-frame clones only, with some absent. The table lists about 67,000 clones, 80% to 90% of them singletons, with more than 5% in the top ten. The sequencing sample was made of peripheral blood. The source of these receptors is a man aged 50 to 59 with active COVID-19.

This chain links TRBV5-5 with TRBJ2-4; 8 bases match TRBD2. Germline loops: CDR1 SGHKS, CDR2 YYEKEE (reference sequence). V lost 3 bases to trimming and J lost 8 bases; unmatched junction nucleotides: 19. The CDR3 covers 18 residues. CDR3 sequence: CASSSRFGTRGKGDIQYF. The DNA for the CDR3 is TGTGCCAGCAGCTCGCGATTTGGGACTAGAGGAAAGGGGGACATTCAGTACTTC. Full variable domain (outside the CDR3, taken from reference TRBV5-5 and TRBJ2-4): DAGVTQSPTHLIKTRGQQVTLRCSPISGHKSVSWYQQVLGQGPQFIFQYYEKEERGRGNFPDRFSARQFPNYSSELNVNALLLGDSALYLCASSSRFGTRGKGDIQYFGAGTRLSVL.

This clone appeared once. The V and J genes are TRBV11-2 and TRBJ2-2, with 8 bases that match TRBD2. The CDR3 loop spans 15 amino acids. From germline, CDR1 is SGHAT and CDR2 FQNNGV. The ends lost 6 bases at V and 5 bases at J; junction bases unmatched: 8. In DNA, the CDR3 is TGTGCCAGCAGGATTAGCGGGATGAGGACCGGGGAGCTGTTTTTT. This translates into CASRISGMRTGELFF.

This clone is a singleton in its sample. V is TRBV5-1 and J is TRBJ2-5; 10 nucleotides agree with TRBD2. CDR1 SGHRS and CDR2 YFSETQ come from the germline V gene. The CDR3 runs to 16 residues. Trimming took 4 bases from V and 1 from J; bases not matched to a gene: 7. The CDR3: CASSNPTSGLQETQYF. CDR3 bases: TGCGCCAGCAGCAACCCGACTAGCGGGCTCCAAGAGACCCAGTACTTC.

The chain recombines TRBV25-1 with TRBJ2-3, with 7 bases aligning to TRBD1. V shed 6 bases, J shed 6 bases, and the junction held 12 bases outside the gene matches. Germline values: CDR1 MGHDK, CDR2 SYGVNS. CDR3 length: 15 amino acids. The CDR3 DNA sequence: TGTGCCAGCAGCGTCGGACGGACAGGCGGCGATACGCAGTATTTT. Its protein is CASSVGRTGGDTQYF.

The chain employs TRBV5-1 and TRBJ2-5, with 8 bases identical to TRBD1. With V trimmed by 2 bases and J by 5 bases, 8 bases remained unmatched. The germline V gene encodes CDR1 SGHRS and CDR2 YFSETQ. The CDR3 is 15 amino acids. The CDR3: CASSFQSGGRETQYF. The CDR3 nucleotides read TGCGCCAGCAGCTTTCAGTCAGGGGGCAGGGAGACCCAGTACTTC.

In its sample, this clone was seen a few times. This chain uses TRBV2 with TRBJ2-5; D perhaps matches TRBD2 (5 bases). The CDR3 is 15 residues long. The germline V gene has CDR1 SNHLY and CDR2 FYNNEI. V was cut by 7 bases and J by 5 bases, with 20 bases left in between. Here the CDR3 reads CASIMGPLDSETQYF. As DNA, the CDR3 is TGTGCCAGCATCATGGGTCCCCTGGACTCGGAGACCCAGTACTTC.

V is TRBV29-1 and J is TRBJ1-5, with 10 bases matching TRBD1. Germline CDR1 is SQVTM and CDR2 is ANQGSEA. V lost 4 bases to trimming and J lost 5 bases; unmatched junction nucleotides: 5. The CDR3 consists of 14 residues. The chain's CDR3 is CSVAAGTGDQPQHF. The CDR3, as DNA: TGCAGCGTTGCAGCCGGGACAGGGGATCAGCCCCAGCATTTT.

This chain joins TRBV27 and TRBJ2-7, with 12 bases identical to TRBD2. This CDR3 region has 16 residues. Germline assignment: CDR1 MNHEY and CDR2 SMNVEV (reference sequence). The trim removed 5 bases at V and 7 bases at J, leaving 12 bases unmatched. CDR3 in DNA: TGTGCCAGCAGTCCTAGAGGACTAGCGGGACGAGGAGAGCAGTACTTC. Amino acid sequence: CASSPRGLAGRGEQYF.

With regard to this clone: At one of its ends the junction is not consistent with the germline gene, which may arise from a read error. CDR3 nucleotides: TGTGCCAGCAGCTTATCCGGAGGAGGGCGCACTGAAGCTTTCTTT. Translated: CASSLSGGGRTEAFF. The chain joins TRBV28 to TRBJ1-1; no clear D gene. CDR3 length: 15 amino acids. The germline V gene encodes CDR1 MDHEN and CDR2 SYDVKM. Supplemented by reference TRBV28 and TRBJ1-1, the full variable domain reads DVKVTQSSRYLVKRTGEKVFLECVQDMDHENMFWYRQDPGLGLRLIYFSYDVKMKEKGDIPEGYSVSREKKERFSLILESASTNQTSMYLCASSLSGGGRTEAFFGQGTRLTVV.

The rearrangement links TRBV2 to TRBJ1-4; 8 bases match TRBD1. V was pared by 5 bases and J by 11 bases, with 10 bases of the junction left unmatched. Germline V lookup: CDR1 SNHLY, CDR2 FYNNEI. CDR3 length: 14 residues. The DNA for the CDR3 is TGTGCCAGCAGTACAGGACAGGGCTTAAATAAACTGTTTTTT. Translating it yields CASSTGQGLNKLFF.

This clone appeared a single time. Here the CDR3 DNA reads TGTGCCAGCAGTTTGGGGTCTAGCGGCGACTACGAGCAGTACTTC. Translating gives CASSLGSSGDYEQYF. The genes are TRBV28 and TRBJ2-7; 7 positions match TRBD2. Germline assignment: CDR1 MDHEN and CDR2 SYDVKM. V gave up 3 bases and J gave up 3 bases; unmatched junction bases: 8. CDR3 length: 15 amino acids.

The CDR3 loop reads CASSPAGNEQYF. In DNA, the CDR3 is TGTGCCAGCAGCCCCGCGGGCAATGAGCAGTACTTC. The V call is TRBV12-3 or TRBV12-4, the J call TRBJ2-7; D possibly corresponds to TRBD2 (5 bases). CDR3 size: 12 residues. The V end lost 6 bases, the J end lost 7 bases, and 13 bases lay between the germline ends.

This clone came up a few times. V usage is TRBV25-1 and J usage is TRBJ2-3; perhaps TRBD2 as D (6 bases). The CDR3 covers 15 residues. Germline V lookup: CDR1 MGHDK, CDR2 SYGVNS. Trimming took 7 bases from V and 4 from J, leaving 18 bases between them. CDR3: CASNIGDGGADTQYF. CDR3 nucleotide sequence: TGTGCCAGCAACATCGGGGACGGCGGGGCAGATACGCAGTATTTT.

The chain joins TRBV10-3 to TRBJ2-3; 7 bases line up with TRBD1. Per germline, CDR1 ENHRY and CDR2 SYGVKD. The V segment lost 6 bases and the J segment 6 bases; nucleotides outside the gene matches: 6. The CDR3 length is 13 residues. CDR3 protein: CAISSGTDDTQYF. CDR3 coding DNA: TGTGCCATCAGCTCCGGGACAGATGATACGCAGTATTTT.

V and J are TRBV11-3 and TRBJ2-2, with 7 nucleotides matching TRBD1. This CDR3 comprises 16 residues. The junction had 4 bases not matched to a gene; V was cut back by 3 bases and J by 0 bases. In germline, CDR1 is SGHNT, CDR2 YENEEA. The CDR3 DNA follows: TGTGCCAGCAGCTTGTATGGGACAGCGAACACCGGGGAGCTGTTTTTT. It encodes CASSLYGTANTGELFF. The full variable domain, its missing parts supplied by reference TRBV11-3 and TRBJ2-2, is EAGVVQSPRYKIIEKKQPVAFWCNPISGHNTLYWYLQNLGQGPELLIRYENEEAVDDSQLPKDRFSAERLKGVDSTLKIQPAELGDSAVYLCASSLYGTANTGELFFGEGSRLTVL.

This clone appeared once. V gene TRBV4-2 combines with J gene TRBJ2-1; the match to TRBD2 covers 13 bases. V shed 3 bases and J 7 bases; nucleotides not matched to a gene: 3. The CDR3 sequence is 15 residues long. Germline assignment: CDR1 LGHNA and CDR2 YNFKEQ. The chain's CDR3 is CASSQRGLAGNEQFF. The CDR3 DNA is TGTGCCAGCAGCCAGAGGGGACTAGCGGGAAATGAGCAGTTCTTC.

The rearrangement joins TRBV28 to TRBJ1-5, with 7 positions matching TRBD1. Germline V gene data show CDR1 as MDHEN and CDR2 as SYDVKM. The CDR3 consists of 15 residues. The V and J ends lost 6 bases and 5 bases, in that order; junction bases with no gene match: 10. The CDR3: CASSSLQGMDQPQHF. The CDR3 bases are TGTGCCAGCAGCAGCTTACAGGGGATGGATCAGCCCCAGCATTTT.

The chain recombines TRBV9 with TRBJ1-2; 7 bases agree with TRBD1. The V segment lost 4 bases and the J segment 13 bases; nucleotides outside the gene matches: 10. Germline CDR1 and CDR2: SGDLS and YYNGEE. The CDR3 sequence is 12 residues long. In nucleotides, the CDR3 is TGTGCCAGCAGCCCGGACAGGCTGGTCGCCACCTTC. Amino acids: CASSPDRLVATF.

The chain carries TRBV21-1 and TRBJ1-5; TRBD1 is the table's D call, not checked against the DNA. TRBV21-1 is assigned pseudogene status. CDR3 length: 16 residues. The CDR3 sequence: CASSNPTGYSNQPQHF. The CDR3 nucleotides are TGTGCCAGCAGCAACCCCACAGGATATAGCAATCAGCCCCAGCATTTT.

The rearrangement uses TRBV4-3 and TRBJ2-7; D gene uncertain. The germline V gene has CDR1 LGHNA and CDR2 YSLEER. V lost 0 bases to trimming and J lost 0 bases, with 9 bases between them. This CDR3 region has 15 residues. CDR3 residues: CASSQEADSSYEQYF. CDR3 nucleotide sequence: TGCGCCAGCAGCCAAGAGGCGGATAGCTCCTACGAGCAGTACTTC.

This rearrangement joins TRBV4-3 to TRBJ2-7; 9 bases are a match to TRBD1. The germline V gene has CDR1 LGHNA and CDR2 YSLEER. The trim removed 0 bases at V and 6 bases at J, leaving 9 bases unmatched. This CDR3 has 16 residues. The CDR3 nucleotides read TGCGCCAGCAGCCAAGAGTGGGGGACAGGGTGGATCGAGCAGTACTTC. Residues: CASSQEWGTGWIEQYF.

The chain combines TRBV5-1 with TRBJ1-2, with D tentatively TRBD1 (6 bases). V was trimmed by 0 bases and J by 0 bases, leaving 12 bases between them. Germline loops: CDR1 SGHRS, CDR2 YFSETQ. This CDR3 is built from 16 residues. CDR3 DNA sequence: TGCGCCAGCAGCTTGGAGGGGGATATAACTAACTATGGCTACACCTTC. This codes for CASSLEGDITNYGYTF.

This chain uses TRBV7-8 with TRBJ1-1; 10 positions match TRBD1. The CDR3 runs to 15 residues. V lost 3 bases to trimming and J lost 4 bases; unmatched junction nucleotides: 5. Germline assignment: CDR1 SGHVS and CDR2 FQNEAQ. The DNA for the CDR3 is TGTGCCAGCAGCTTCGACAGGGGGCGACTCACTGAAGCTTTCTTT. It yields the protein CASSFDRGRLTEAFF. Variable domain in full (rest from reference TRBV7-8 and TRBJ1-1): GAGVSQSPRYKVAKRGQDVALRCDPISGHVSLFWYQQALGQGPEFLTYFQNEAQLDKSGLPSDRFFAERPEGSVSTLKIQRTQQEDSAVYLCASSFDRGRLTEAFFGQGTRLTVV.

The rearrangement uses TRBV6-5 and TRBJ1-4, with D perhaps matching TRBD1 (6 bases). The CDR3 totals 15 residues. Trimming removed 6 bases from V and 4 bases from J, with 15 bases in between. CDR1 is MNHEY and CDR2 is SVGAGI in the germline V gene. For the CDR3, the DNA is TGTGCCAGCAGGTTACGGACAGCCCGTAATGAAAAACTGTTTTTT. Protein product: CASRLRTARNEKLFF.

V and J are TRBV9 and TRBJ2-1; TRBD2 agrees at 8 bases. The V segment lost 0 bases and the J segment 4 bases; nucleotides outside the gene matches: 3. CDR1 and CDR2 from the germline V gene are SGDLS and YYNGEE. The CDR3 is 15 residues long. The CDR3 protein is CASSVGAGAYNEQFF. The CDR3 DNA reads TGTGCCAGCAGCGTAGGAGCGGGGGCTTACAATGAGCAGTTCTTC.

This clone was observed once. The CDR3 bases are TGTGCCAGCAGGCAGGAGGGCTACGAGCAGTACTTC. It translates to CASRQEGYEQYF. V and J are TRBV14 and TRBJ2-7; D is possibly TRBD2 (6 bases). The CDR3 runs to 12 residues. Between the trimmed V and J ends, which lost 6 bases and 3 bases, there was a span of 9 bases. Germline CDR1 and CDR2: SGHDN and FVKESK.

This clone has only a few counts. The rearrangement links TRBV7-3 to TRBJ1-1; D ambiguous. This CDR3 is built from 14 residues. The V gene's germline CDR1 is SGHTA and CDR2 FQGTGA. V was shortened by 0 bases and J by 3 bases, with 8 bases between the two germline ends. The CDR3 nucleotides read TGTGCCAGCAGCTTAACAGGGAGTGACACTGAAGCTTTCTTT. Its protein product is CASSLTGSDTEAFF.

In this sample, this clone turned up once. The V and J genes are TRBV6-2 or TRBV6-3 and TRBJ2-1; TRBD2 might be the D (5 bases). The V end was cut by 4 bases, the J end by 0 bases, with 13 bases between. Per germline, CDR1 MNHEY and CDR2 SVGEGT. The CDR3 totals 16 residues. CDR3 amino acids: CASSFFASSSYNEQFF. The CDR3 nucleotides read TGTGCCAGCAGTTTCTTTGCTAGCAGCTCCTACAATGAGCAGTTCTTC.

The chain combines TRBV28 with TRBJ1-5; tentatively, D is TRBD1 (6 bases). The V and J ends lost 3 bases and 1 base respectively, with 19 bases between them. CDR3 length equals 18 residues. Germline lookup yields CDR1 MDHEN and CDR2 SYDVKM. CDR3 in amino acids: CASSFPGHGVRSNQPQHF. In nucleotides, the CDR3 is TGTGCCAGCAGTTTTCCGGGACACGGAGTGAGGAGCAATCAGCCCCAGCATTTT.

This clone was observed a single time. V and J are TRBV5-1 and TRBJ2-1; 14 bases agree with TRBD2. CDR3 size: 15 residues. Germline V gives CDR1 SGHRS, CDR2 YFSETQ. Losses at the gene ends were 4 bases for V and 7 bases for J; bases not matched to a gene: 4. CDR3 DNA sequence: TGCGCCAGCAGCCGGACTAGCGGGAGGAGAAATGAGCAGTTCTTC. Its protein product is CASSRTSGRRNEQFF.